This section outlines one T cell receptor (beta chain) sequence together with its context. Its antigen is still unknown. The data were obtained in a study of cytomegalovirus exposure and HLA in healthy donors. Study-level results: Presence/absence analyses rested on an assumption that sequencing depth was roughly uniform across donors. A list of approximately 160 TCR beta chains associated with cytomegalovirus was given.

The PCR employed 60 Vbeta primers together with 13 Jbeta primers. Data came from immunoSEQ multiplex PCR; TCRdb stores just in-frame clones and leaves some out. The clone table shows approximately 45,000 clones, with the ten largest holding 2% to 2.5%. The CDR3 contains 15 residues. CDR1 and CDR2 from the germline V gene are SGHNT and YYREEE (reference sequence). Trimming took 0 bases from V and 2 from J; bases not matched to a gene: 5. Sequencing was done on a sample of PBMCs. The sequence came from a woman aged 35 to 49 in good health and CMV-seronegative. The chain recombines TRBV5-4 with TRBJ2-7, with 7 positions matching TRBD1. As DNA, the CDR3 is TGTGCCAGCAGCTTGGATAGGGACAGAGCCTACGAGCAGTACTTC. Its translation: CASSLDRDRAYEQYF.